This T cell receptor (beta chain) was captured by sequencing in a study of T cells in Graves' hyperthyroidism and ophthalmopathy. Regions amplified from RNA transcripts were the TCR beta CDR3 regions. The primer set for the first-round RT-PCR of the TCR CDR3 was HTBI. In TCRdb, the multiplex PCR reads were re-called with MiXCR into one record per CDR3 protein. Seen here are around 340,000 distinct CDR3 sequences, roughly 18% observed once, and the top ten hold 15% to 19%. This clonotype came up many times. V shed 6 bases, J shed 1 base, and the junction held 18 bases outside the gene matches. This CDR3 is built from 19 residues. The germline V gene has CDR1 MDHEN and CDR2 SYDVKM.

The clonotype was recovered from a woman aged 40 to 55 with Graves' ophthalmopathy. Material: blood. This rearrangement joins TRBV28 to TRBJ2-4, with 7 nucleotides matching TRBD1. CDR3 region: CASRQASLRQGWAKNIQYF. CDR3 in DNA: TGTGCCAGCAGACAAGCCTCCCTAAGACAGGGTTGGGCCAAAAACATTCAGTACTTC. Complete variable domain (other parts from reference TRBV28 and TRBJ2-4): DVKVTQSSRYLVKRTGEKVFLECVQDMDHENMFWYRQDPGLGLRLIYFSYDVKMKEKGDIPEGYSVSREKKERFSLILESASTNQTSMYLCASRQASLRQGWAKNIQYFGAGTRLSVL.